A selection of T cell receptor beta chains follows, all from one sample in a study of blood T cells in healthy people across ages. TCRdb itself ran the 5' RACE reads through MiXCR, one entry per CDR3 protein. The table shows roughly 800,000 distinct CDR3 sequences, with 25% occurring only once. Another study also made use of these data, one on T cells of mothers and their children.

The sample was blood. These receptors were collected from a boy aged 10-17 years in good health. CDR3s include the opening cysteine and the closing phenylalanine or tryptophan. D genes are given only for firm matches. Expanded clones are given a class, and other clones once, few, many or no size at all.

cdr3_aa cdr3_nt v_call d_call clone_size j_call
CASSEGFGTGVSDTQYF TGTGCCAGCAGTGAGGGTTTCGGGACAGGGGTCTCAGATACGCAGTATTTT TRBV27 TRBD1 - TRBJ2-3
CASKPLGISGANVLTF TGTGCCAGCAAACCATTGGGGATTTCTGGGGCCAACGTCCTGACTTTC TRBV27 - - TRBJ2-6
CASSLWGTSGTYEQYF TGTGCCAGCAGTTTATGGGGGACTAGCGGCACCTACGAGCAGTACTTC TRBV28 TRBD2 - TRBJ2-7
CASSLEGRETFF TGCGCCAGCAGCTTGGAAGGCAGGGAAACTTTCTTT TRBV5-1 - few TRBJ1-1
CASSAGGLAVTGNEQFF TGTGCCAGCAGCGCCGGGGGACTAGCGGTTACTGGCAATGAGCAGTTCTTC TRBV9 TRBD2 few TRBJ2-1
CASSPGGLGDTQYF TGTGCCAGCAGCCCGGGGGGGCTGGGGGATACGCAGTATTTT TRBV7-2 TRBD2 many TRBJ2-3
CASSLRLAGGRSSYEQYF TGTGCCAGCAGTTTGAGGCTAGCGGGAGGGCGAAGCTCCTACGAGCAGTACTTC TRBV12-3/TRBV12-4 TRBD2 few TRBJ2-7
CASSYFSGTGQAGYTF TGTGCCAGCAGTTACTTTAGCGGGACAGGGCAAGCTGGCTACACCTTC TRBV6-5 TRBD1 many TRBJ1-2
CASSERRGLHTDTQYF TGTGCCAGCAGTGAACGCAGGGGGCTTCACACAGATACGCAGTATTTT TRBV6-1 TRBD1 - TRBJ2-3
CASSPAGFLTYEQYF TGTGCCAGCAGTCCAGCGGGATTTTTAACCTACGAGCAGTACTTC TRBV12-3/TRBV12-4 TRBD2 - TRBJ2-7
CASSFSRGNTQQYF TGTGCCAGCAGTTTTTCACGTGGGAATACTCAGCAGTACTTC TRBV27 - - TRBJ2-5
CAWSVTSGANVLTF TGTGCCTGGAGTGTAACCTCTGGGGCCAACGTCCTGACTTTC TRBV30 - few TRBJ2-6
CASSRAIYEQYF TGTGCCAGCAGCCGAGCCATCTACGAGCAGTACTTC TRBV6-2/TRBV6-3 - - TRBJ2-7
CASSPDSELPTGFIQYF TGTGCCAGCAGTCCTGACAGTGAATTGCCGACGGGGTTCATTCAGTACTTC TRBV27 - few TRBJ2-4
CASTPTANTEAFF TGTGCCAGCACGCCAACAGCGAACACTGAAGCTTTCTTT TRBV28 - few TRBJ1-1
CSASPLPGTENEKLFF TGCAGTGCTAGTCCACTTCCCGGGACAGAGAATGAAAAACTGTTTTTT TRBV20-1 TRBD1 - TRBJ1-4
CASSLDMGQSSYNEQFF TGCGCCAGCAGCTTGGACATGGGCCAGAGCTCCTACAATGAGCAGTTCTTC TRBV5-1 - - TRBJ2-1
CASSLGSSDYEQYF TGTGCCAGCAGCTTAGGGAGTAGCGACTACGAGCAGTACTTC TRBV7-2 - - TRBJ2-7
CASRRSLLRGADTDTQYF TGTGCCAGCAGGCGCTCCCTACTGAGGGGGGCCGACACAGATACGCAGTATTTT TRBV6-2/TRBV6-3 - - TRBJ2-3
CASSIRRGTGLTGANVLTF TGTGCCAGCAGTATACGAAGAGGGACAGGGTTAACCGGGGCCAACGTCCTGACTTTC TRBV6-5 TRBD1 few TRBJ2-6
CASSLVLGATSSYEQYF TGTGCCAGCAGCTTAGTATTAGGGGCGACCAGCTCCTACGAGCAGTACTTC TRBV7-2 - few TRBJ2-7
CSARGTGNSPLHF TGCAGTGCTAGAGGGACAGGGAATTCACCCCTCCACTTT TRBV20-1 TRBD1 - TRBJ1-6
CSVEDAGGKATEAFF TGCAGCGTTGAAGATGCAGGGGGCAAGGCCACTGAAGCTTTCTTT TRBV29-1 TRBD1 few TRBJ1-1
CASSQPTGQGETQYF TGCGCCAGCAGCCAGCCGACAGGGCAGGGAGAGACCCAGTACTTC TRBV4-1 TRBD1 - TRBJ2-5
CASSLDSYTDTQYF TGTGCCAGCAGCTTGGACAGCTACACAGATACGCAGTATTTT TRBV5-4 - many TRBJ2-3
CASSPEEDLDTRYF TGTGCCAGCAGCCCCGAGGAGGATTTGGATACGCGGTATTTT TRBV14 - few TRBJ2-3
CAISAAIAAPGNEQFF TGTGCCATCAGTGCCGCAATAGCGGCCCCTGGAAATGAGCAGTTCTTC TRBV10-3 - few TRBJ2-1
CASSPQTSLVRDTQYF TGTGCCAGCAGTCCTCAAACTAGCCTCGTGAGAGATACGCAGTATTTT TRBV7-3 - - TRBJ2-3
CSVSRLVARENQYF TGCAGCGTGAGCCGACTAGTCGCCCGGGAGAACCAGTACTTC TRBV29-1 - - TRBJ2-5
CSVAGSMNTEAFF TGCAGTGTTGCGGGCTCCATGAACACTGAAGCTTTCTTT TRBV20-1 - - TRBJ1-1
CSARGVGHEQYF TGCAGTGCTAGGGGGGTAGGCCACGAGCAGTACTTC TRBV20-1 - few TRBJ2-7
CASILRLGTGEINEQFF TGTGCCAGCATCCTACGTCTCGGGACAGGCGAGATCAATGAGCAGTTCTTC TRBV2 TRBD1 many TRBJ2-1
CASSVFGSTGTTDTQYF TGTGCCAGCAGCGTATTCGGGAGCACTGGAACTACAGATACGCAGTATTTT TRBV9 - - TRBJ2-3
CSVVSSGTGKNIQYF TGCAGCGTTGTTTCCTCCGGGACAGGGAAAAACATTCAGTACTTC TRBV29-1 TRBD1 - TRBJ2-4
CASSLFWDSYSGANVLTF TGTGCCAGCAGCTTATTTTGGGACAGCTACTCTGGGGCCAACGTCCTGACTTTC TRBV7-9 TRBD1 - TRBJ2-6
CATSRDSGGETQYF TGTGCCACCAGCAGAGATTCCGGGGGGGAGACCCAGTACTTC TRBV15 TRBD2 few TRBJ2-5
CASSHRQGAYGYTF TGTGCCAGCAGTCATAGACAGGGGGCCTATGGCTACACCTTC TRBV28 TRBD1 few TRBJ1-2
CAKRRGLTDTQYF TGTGCCAAACGAAGGGGGCTCACAGATACGCAGTATTTT TRBV2 TRBD1 few TRBJ2-3
CASSLSSGMNTEAFF TGTGCCAGCAGCTTATCATCAGGCATGAACACTGAAGCTTTCTTT TRBV7-9 - - TRBJ1-1
CASSPMSGLRSGYTF TGCGCCAGCAGCCCGATGTCGGGACTCCGAAGTGGCTACACCTTC TRBV5-1 - - TRBJ1-2
CASSLVLSGELFF TGTGCCAGCAGCTTAGTGTTAAGCGGGGAGCTGTTTTTT TRBV7-6 - few TRBJ2-2
CASSAVLAGEQYF TGTGCCAGCAGCGCAGTGCTAGCGGGTGAGCAGTACTTC TRBV9 TRBD2 few TRBJ2-7
CASSLDEGNQPQHF TGTGCCAGCAGCCTCGATGAGGGGAATCAGCCCCAGCATTTT TRBV7-6 - - TRBJ1-5
CASSLDNDVYEQYF TGCGCCAGCAGCCTCGATAATGATGTCTACGAGCAGTACTTC TRBV4-3 - - TRBJ2-7
CASSQDRGGEQFF TGCGCCAGCAGCCAAGATCGCGGGGGAGAACAGTTCTTC TRBV4-3 TRBD2 - TRBJ2-1
CASSQEWGTEAFF TGTGCCAGCAGCCAAGAATGGGGCACTGAAGCTTTCTTT TRBV3-1 - - TRBJ1-1
CATSDPRGGGANEQFF TGTGCCACCAGTGACCCGAGAGGCGGGGGGGCTAATGAGCAGTTCTTC TRBV24-1 TRBD2 - TRBJ2-1
CASSPAHGGALRETQYF TGTGCCAGCTCACCAGCCCATGGGGGCGCATTGAGGGAGACCCAGTACTTC TRBV18 - - TRBJ2-5
CASSAAGMTRSYEQYF TGTGCCAGCAGCGCGGCGGGTATGACTAGATCCTACGAGCAGTACTTC TRBV7-9 - few TRBJ2-7
CASSGTVTQREPQHF TGTGCCAGCAGCGGGACCGTTACCCAGAGGGAGCCCCAGCATTTT TRBV2 - few TRBJ1-5
CSARDAGLFSFNEQFF TGCAGTGCTAGAGATGCGGGCCTTTTCTCTTTTAATGAGCAGTTCTTC TRBV20-1 - - TRBJ2-1
CASSPQTSGTDTQYF TGTGCCAGCAGCCCCCAGACATCTGGCACAGATACGCAGTATTTT TRBV12-3/TRBV12-4 - - TRBJ2-3
CASSQGRGDQPQHF TGCGCCAGCAGCCAAGGGAGGGGCGACCAGCCCCAGCATTTT TRBV4-1 - few TRBJ1-5
CASSEILTDTQYF TGTGCCAGCAGTGAAATTCTCACAGATACGCAGTATTTT TRBV2 - - TRBJ2-3
CASSRDLGHMDTEAFF TGTGCCAGCAGCCGAGATCTGGGGCACATGGACACTGAAGCTTTCTTT TRBV6-2/TRBV6-3 - - TRBJ1-1
CASSLRGTSGSGQETQYF TGTGCCAGCAGTTTGAGGGGGACTAGCGGGAGTGGTCAAGAGACCCAGTACTTC TRBV12-3/TRBV12-4 TRBD2 few TRBJ2-5
CASSLAGGRDASPLHF TGTGCCAGCAGTTTAGCGGGGGGGAGGGATGCTTCACCCCTCCACTTT TRBV12-3/TRBV12-4 - - TRBJ1-6
CASRGGELNTEAFF TGTGCCAGCAGGGGGGGGGAGCTGAACACTGAAGCTTTCTTT TRBV7-9 - - TRBJ1-1
CASSLIPGGAEAFF TGTGCCAGCAGCTTAATTCCGGGGGGCGCTGAAGCTTTCTTT TRBV7-2 - few TRBJ1-1
CASTKGTGLNNEQFF TGTGCCAGCACCAAAGGGACAGGGCTTAACAATGAGCAGTTCTTC TRBV5-6 TRBD1 few TRBJ2-1